This entry is about one T cell receptor (beta chain). Its antigen is undetermined. These data belong to a study of T cell responses to AZD1222 COVID-19 vaccine. Study details: Whether given at about 4 or about 12 weeks, second doses were pooled. The study's findings and limits: Clonal diversity was possibly underestimated, and white British individuals and females predominated among donors. Increased Spike-specific TCR breadth and depth were observed after two AZD1222 doses. Scientists sampled the repertoires only once the peak T cell response had passed.

The CDR3 consists of 14 residues. The V gene's germline CDR1 is SGHRS and CDR2 YFSETQ. Trimming took off 4 bases at V and 6 bases at J, with 17 bases between the two ends. TCRdb keeps only in-frame clones here, not all; method: immunoSEQ multiplex PCR. The table includes roughly 150,000 clones, roughly 90% detected once. This sample comprised peripheral blood, obtained on day 0 of AZD1222 vaccination. The sequence derives from an adult in good health. V usage is TRBV5-1 and J usage is TRBJ2-7, with D maybe TRBD1 (5 bases). The CDR3 sequence is CASSEDTALGEQYF. Here the CDR3 DNA reads TGCGCCAGCAGCGAGGACACGGCGCTTGGCGAGCAGTACTTC.